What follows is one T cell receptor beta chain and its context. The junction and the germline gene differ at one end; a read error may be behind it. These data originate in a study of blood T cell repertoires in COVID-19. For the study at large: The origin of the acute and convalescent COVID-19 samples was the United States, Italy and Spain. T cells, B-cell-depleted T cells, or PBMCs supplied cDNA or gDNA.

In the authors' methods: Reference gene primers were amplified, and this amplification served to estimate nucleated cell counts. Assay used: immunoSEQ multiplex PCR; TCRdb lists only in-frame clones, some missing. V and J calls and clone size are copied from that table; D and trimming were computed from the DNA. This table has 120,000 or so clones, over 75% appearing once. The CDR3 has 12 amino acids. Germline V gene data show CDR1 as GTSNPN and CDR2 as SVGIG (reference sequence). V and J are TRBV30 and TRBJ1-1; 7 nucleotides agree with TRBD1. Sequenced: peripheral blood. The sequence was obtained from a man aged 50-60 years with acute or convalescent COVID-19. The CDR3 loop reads CAGRTGNTEAFF. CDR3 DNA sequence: TGTGCCGGGAGGACAGGGAACACTGAAGCTTTCTTT.